A selection of T cell receptor beta chains follows, all from one sample in a study of regulatory T cells in long-lasting Graves disease. TCRdb reprocessed the multiplex PCR reads via MiXCR and lists one record per CDR3 protein. Among under 300,000 distinct CDR3 sequences listed, roughly 18% were seen once. The same sample was also studied in work on T cells in Graves' hyperthyroidism and ophthalmopathy.

The source was peripheral blood mononuclear cells (PBMCs), collected at new diagnosis, from a patient treated with antithyroid drugs. The receptors originated from a woman in her 30s with Graves disease. CDR3s include the opening cysteine and the closing phenylalanine or tryptophan. Each record gives: clone size, V gene, D gene, J gene, CDR3 protein, CDR3 DNA. The D gene is left open where the match is weak. Clone size is stated in some rows and not others, as once, few, many or a class when expanded.

abundance: .; v_gene: TRBV7-2; d_gene: TRBD2; j_gene: TRBJ2-3; CDR3aa: CASSSSGRDGTDTQYF; CDR3nt: TGTGCCAGCAGCTCGAGCGGGAGGGATGGCACAGATACGCAGTATTTT
abundance: .; v_gene: TRBV10-1; d_gene: .; j_gene: TRBJ1-1; CDR3aa: CASSEGRGFEAFF; CDR3nt: TGCGCCAGCAGTGAGGGAAGAGGCTTTGAAGCTTTCTTT
abundance: .; v_gene: TRBV3-1; d_gene: .; j_gene: TRBJ2-5; CDR3aa: CASSQERRAKETQYF; CDR3nt: TGTGCCAGCAGCCAAGAGCGACGGGCGAAAGAGACCCAGTACTTC
abundance: many; v_gene: TRBV27; d_gene: TRBD1; j_gene: TRBJ1-1; CDR3aa: CASSYGQGGTEAFF; CDR3nt: TGTGCCAGCAGCTACGGACAGGGAGGTACTGAAGCTTTCTTT
abundance: many; v_gene: TRBV12-3/TRBV12-4; d_gene: .; j_gene: TRBJ2-7; CDR3aa: CASSLHQGSGEQYF; CDR3nt: TGTGCCAGCAGTTTACACCAGGGGTCCGGGGAGCAGTACTTC
abundance: .; v_gene: TRBV19; d_gene: .; j_gene: TRBJ1-1; CDR3aa: CASSMAPADLMNTEAFF; CDR3nt: TGTGCCAGTAGTATGGCTCCCGCAGACCTAATGAACACTGAAGCTTTCTTT
abundance: .; v_gene: TRBV7-9; d_gene: TRBD1; j_gene: TRBJ2-7; CDR3aa: CASSSTWTGDGEQYF; CDR3nt: TGTGCCAGCAGCTCGACCTGGACAGGGGATGGCGAGCAGTACTTC
abundance: many; v_gene: TRBV5-1; d_gene: TRBD1; j_gene: TRBJ1-1; CDR3aa: CASSPGTGGFTEAFF; CDR3nt: TGCGCCAGCAGCCCCGGGACAGGGGGTTTCACTGAAGCTTTCTTT
abundance: .; v_gene: TRBV5-6; d_gene: .; j_gene: TRBJ1-6; CDR3aa: CASSWGLGFSPTFF; CDR3nt: TGTGCCAGCAGCTGGGGGTTGGGGTTTTCGCCGACCTTCTTT
abundance: many; v_gene: TRBV2; d_gene: .; j_gene: TRBJ2-7; CDR3aa: CASSGVAGVYEQYF; CDR3nt: TGTGCCAGCAGTGGAGTTGCCGGAGTCTACGAGCAGTACTTC
abundance: many; v_gene: TRBV20-1; d_gene: .; j_gene: TRBJ1-2; CDR3aa: CSAPRLPGVQAGYTF; CDR3nt: TGCAGTGCCCCACGGCTTCCAGGGGTTCAGGCGGGCTACACCTTC
abundance: many; v_gene: TRBV5-6; d_gene: .; j_gene: TRBJ1-4; CDR3aa: CASSPSGRSNEKLFF; CDR3nt: TGTGCCAGCAGCCCCTCGGGGCGGTCTAATGAAAAACTGTTTTTT
abundance: many; v_gene: TRBV20-1; d_gene: .; j_gene: TRBJ2-7; CDR3aa: CSARDLLGDTSYEQYF; CDR3nt: TGCAGTGCTAGAGACCTGTTGGGGGACACCTCCTACGAGCAGTACTTC